Sequencing of this TCR beta chain was carried out in a study of patients and donors after allogeneic stem cell transplantation. Germline CDR1 and CDR2: SEHNR and FQNEAQ (reference sequence). The CDR3 has 17 amino acids. Trimming stripped 5 bases from V and 1 base from J, with 17 bases between. This clonotype was recorded a few times. Via MiXCR, TCRdb re-called the RT-PCR reads, giving one row per CDR3 protein. The top ten clones hold more than 25% of a sample with 100,000 to 130,000 distinct CDR3 sequences, roughly 37% of them seen once. The source of this sequence is a human donor who was either an allogeneic HSCT recipient or a stem cell or donor lymphocyte infusion donor (not recorded which). It is not recorded whose cells these are; they may come from a transplant donor. Sequenced material: blood, either unsorted or a sorted T cell fraction (not recorded which). V gene TRBV7-9 combines with J gene TRBJ2-2; D is possibly TRBD2 (5 bases). CDR3 coding DNA: TGTGCCAGCAGCCCCCCCTTGAGGACTGTGAACACCGGGGAGCTGTTTTTT. It specifies CASSPPLRTVNTGELFF.